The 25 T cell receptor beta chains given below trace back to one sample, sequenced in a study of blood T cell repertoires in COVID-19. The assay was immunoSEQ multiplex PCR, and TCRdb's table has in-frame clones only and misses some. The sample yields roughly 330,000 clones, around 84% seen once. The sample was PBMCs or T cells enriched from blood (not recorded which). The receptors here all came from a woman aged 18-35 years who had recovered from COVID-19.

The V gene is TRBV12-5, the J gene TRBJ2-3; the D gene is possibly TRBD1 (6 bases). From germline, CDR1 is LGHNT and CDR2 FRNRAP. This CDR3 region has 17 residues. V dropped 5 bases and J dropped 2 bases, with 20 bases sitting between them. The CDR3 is CASGLGLGTGPTDTQYF. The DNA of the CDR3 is TGTGCTAGTGGTCTCGGCCTGGGAACAGGGCCCACAGATACGCAGTATTTT.

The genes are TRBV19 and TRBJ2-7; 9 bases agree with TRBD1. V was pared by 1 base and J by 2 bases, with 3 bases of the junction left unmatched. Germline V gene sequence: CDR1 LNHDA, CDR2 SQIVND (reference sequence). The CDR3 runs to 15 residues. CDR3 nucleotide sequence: TGTGCCAGTAGTATAGTCCGGGACAGGGCCTACGAGCAGTACTTC. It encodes CASSIVRDRAYEQYF.

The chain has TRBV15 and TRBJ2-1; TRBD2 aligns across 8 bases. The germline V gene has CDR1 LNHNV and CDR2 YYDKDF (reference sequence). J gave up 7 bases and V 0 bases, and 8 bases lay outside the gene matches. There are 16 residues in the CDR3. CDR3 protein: CATSRDQGLEENEQFF. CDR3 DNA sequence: TGTGCCACCAGCAGAGATCAGGGACTAGAGGAGAATGAGCAGTTCTTC.

In DNA form, the CDR3 reads TGTGCCAGCTCACCAACAGGGTCCGGCTACACCTTC. The encoded protein is CASSPTGSGYTF. The chain has TRBV18 and TRBJ1-2; a weak D match, TRBD1 (6 bases). The CDR3 loop spans 12 amino acids. Germline values: CDR1 KGHSH, CDR2 LQKENI. The V and J ends lost 2 bases and 8 bases respectively, with 9 bases between them.

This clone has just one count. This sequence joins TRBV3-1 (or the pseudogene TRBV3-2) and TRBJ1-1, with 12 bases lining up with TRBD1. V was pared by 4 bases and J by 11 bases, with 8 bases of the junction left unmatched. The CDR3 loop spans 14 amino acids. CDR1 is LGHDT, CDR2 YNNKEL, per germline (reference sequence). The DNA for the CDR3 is TGTGCCAGCAGCCCCCCGGGACAGGGGGCGTCGGCTTTCTTT. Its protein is CASSPPGQGASAFF.

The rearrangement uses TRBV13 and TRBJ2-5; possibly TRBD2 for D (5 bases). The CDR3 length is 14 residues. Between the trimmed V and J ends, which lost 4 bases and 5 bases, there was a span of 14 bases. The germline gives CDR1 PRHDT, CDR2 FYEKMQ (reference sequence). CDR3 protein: CASSSRASRETQYF. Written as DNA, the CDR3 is TGTGCCAGCAGCTCGCGGGCTAGCCGGGAGACCCAGTACTTC.

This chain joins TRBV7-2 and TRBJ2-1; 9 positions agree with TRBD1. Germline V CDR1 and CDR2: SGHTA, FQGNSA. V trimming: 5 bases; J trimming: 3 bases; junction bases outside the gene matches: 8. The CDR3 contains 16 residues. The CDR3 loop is CASSARQGENYNEQFF. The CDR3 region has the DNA TGTGCCAGCAGCGCCCGACAGGGGGAGAACTACAATGAGCAGTTCTTC. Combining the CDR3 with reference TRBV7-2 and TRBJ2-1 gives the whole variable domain GAGVSQSPSNKVTEKGKDVELRCDPISGHTALYWYRQSLGQGLEFLIYFQGNSAPDKSGLPSDRFSAERTGGSVSTLTIQRTQQEDSAVYLCASSARQGENYNEQFFGPGTRLTVL.

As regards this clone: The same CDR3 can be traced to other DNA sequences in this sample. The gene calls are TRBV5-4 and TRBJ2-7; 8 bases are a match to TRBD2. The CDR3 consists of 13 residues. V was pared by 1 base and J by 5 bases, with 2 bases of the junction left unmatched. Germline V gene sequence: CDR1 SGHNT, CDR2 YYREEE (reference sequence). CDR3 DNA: TGTGCCAGCAGCTTGCGGGGGGGAAACGAGCAGTACTTC. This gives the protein CASSLRGGNEQYF. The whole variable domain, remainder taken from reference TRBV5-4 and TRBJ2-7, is ETGVTQSPTHLIKTRGQQVTLRCSSQSGHNTVSWYQQALGQGPQFIFQYYREEENGRGNFPPRFSGLQFPNYSSELNVNALELDDSALYLCASSLRGGNEQYFGPGTRLTVT.

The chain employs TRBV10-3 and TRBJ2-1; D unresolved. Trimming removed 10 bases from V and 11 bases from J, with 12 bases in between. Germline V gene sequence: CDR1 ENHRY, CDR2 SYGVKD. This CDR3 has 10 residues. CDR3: CATESGKQFF. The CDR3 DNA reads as TGTGCCACGGAGTCCGGAAAGCAGTTCTTC.

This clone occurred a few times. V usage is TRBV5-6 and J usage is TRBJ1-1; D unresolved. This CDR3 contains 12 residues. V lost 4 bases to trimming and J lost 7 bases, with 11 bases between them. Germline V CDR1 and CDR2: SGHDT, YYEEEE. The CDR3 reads CASSVRQGEAFF. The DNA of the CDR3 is TGTGCCAGCAGCGTGAGACAAGGTGAAGCTTTCTTT.

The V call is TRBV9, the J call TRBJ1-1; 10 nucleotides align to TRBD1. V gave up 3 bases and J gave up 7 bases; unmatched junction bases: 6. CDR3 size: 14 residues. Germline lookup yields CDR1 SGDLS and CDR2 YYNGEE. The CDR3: CASSDPGTGVEAFF. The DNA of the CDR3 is TGTGCCAGCAGCGATCCCGGGACAGGGGTTGAAGCTTTCTTT. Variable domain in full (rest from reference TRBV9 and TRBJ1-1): DSGVTQTPKHLITATGQRVTLRCSPRSGDLSVYWYQQSLDQGLQFLIQYYNGEERAKGNILERFSAQQFPDLHSELNLSSLELGDSALYFCASSDPGTGVEAFFGQGTRLTVV.

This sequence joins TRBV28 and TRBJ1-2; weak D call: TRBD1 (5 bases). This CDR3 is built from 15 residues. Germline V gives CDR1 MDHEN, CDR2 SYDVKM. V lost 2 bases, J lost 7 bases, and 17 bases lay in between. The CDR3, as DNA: TGTGCCAGCAGTTTAGGGGGTTTGGGGGGGTCTGGCTACACCTTC. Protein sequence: CASSLGGLGGSGYTF.

The chain's CDR3 is CASRAGGEETQYF. CDR3 bases: TGCGCCAGCCGGGCGGGGGGGGAAGAGACCCAGTACTTC. The V and J genes are TRBV4-1 and TRBJ2-5; 9 bases fit TRBD2. CDR1 MGHRA and CDR2 YSYEKL come from the germline V gene. The CDR3 extends over 13 amino acids. The V gene end was trimmed by 8 bases and the J gene end by 3 bases; junction bases not matched to a gene: 4.

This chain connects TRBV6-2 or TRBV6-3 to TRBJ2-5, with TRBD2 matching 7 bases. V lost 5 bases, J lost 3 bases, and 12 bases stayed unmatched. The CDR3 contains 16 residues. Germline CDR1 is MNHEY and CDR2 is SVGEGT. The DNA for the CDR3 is TGTGCCAGCAGTCTCCCCCCCGGGCTAGCGGAAGAGACCCAGTACTTC. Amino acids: CASSLPPGLAEETQYF.

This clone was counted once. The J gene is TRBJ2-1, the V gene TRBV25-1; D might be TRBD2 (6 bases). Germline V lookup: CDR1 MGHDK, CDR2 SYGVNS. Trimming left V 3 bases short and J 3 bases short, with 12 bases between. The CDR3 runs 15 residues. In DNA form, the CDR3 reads TGTGCCAGCAGTGACGGACTAACTGTCTACAATGAGCAGTTCTTC. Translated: CASSDGLTVYNEQFF. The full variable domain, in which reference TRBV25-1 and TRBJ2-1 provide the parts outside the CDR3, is EADIYQTPRYLVIGTGKKITLECSQTMGHDKMYWYQQDPGMELHLIHYSYGVNSTEKGDLSSESTVSRIRTEHFPLTLESARPSHTSQYLCASSDGLTVYNEQFFGPGTRLTVL.

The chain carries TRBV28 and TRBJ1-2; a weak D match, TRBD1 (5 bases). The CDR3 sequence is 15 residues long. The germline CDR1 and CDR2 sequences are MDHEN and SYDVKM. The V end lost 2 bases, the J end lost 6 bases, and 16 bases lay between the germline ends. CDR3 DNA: TGTGCCAGCAGTTTAGCCCCCTGGGCAGGGAATGGCTACACCTTC. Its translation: CASSLAPWAGNGYTF.

DNA of the CDR3: TGTGCCAGCAGCTTCGGGGGAGCGGGAGGGCCCGACCTGTTCTTC. Encoded protein: CASSFGGAGGPDLFF. V gene TRBV7-2 combines with J gene TRBJ2-1; TRBD2 aligns across 10 bases. The junction had 14 bases not matched to a gene; V was cut back by 3 bases and J by 15 bases. The germline V gene has CDR1 SGHTA and CDR2 FQGNSA. The CDR3 is 15 residues long.

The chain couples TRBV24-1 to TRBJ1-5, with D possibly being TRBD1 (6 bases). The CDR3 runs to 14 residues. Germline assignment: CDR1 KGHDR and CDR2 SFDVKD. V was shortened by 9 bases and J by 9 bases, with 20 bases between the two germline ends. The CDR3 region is CATSPGTSYGPQHF. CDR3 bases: TGTGCCACCTCTCCCGGGACATCCTACGGGCCCCAGCATTTT.

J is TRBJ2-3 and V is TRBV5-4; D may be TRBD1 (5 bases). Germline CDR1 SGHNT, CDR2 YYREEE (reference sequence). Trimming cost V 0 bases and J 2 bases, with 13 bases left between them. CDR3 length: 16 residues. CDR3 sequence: CASSLGVRVFTDTQYF. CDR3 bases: TGTGCCAGCAGCTTGGGGGTCAGGGTCTTCACAGATACGCAGTATTTT.

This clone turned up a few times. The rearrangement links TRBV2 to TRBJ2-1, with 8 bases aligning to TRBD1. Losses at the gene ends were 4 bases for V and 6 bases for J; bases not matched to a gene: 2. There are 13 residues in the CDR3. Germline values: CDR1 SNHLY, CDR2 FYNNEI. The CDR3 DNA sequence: TGTGCCAGCAGTGTCGACAGGGGCAATGAGCAGTTCTTC. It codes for CASSVDRGNEQFF.

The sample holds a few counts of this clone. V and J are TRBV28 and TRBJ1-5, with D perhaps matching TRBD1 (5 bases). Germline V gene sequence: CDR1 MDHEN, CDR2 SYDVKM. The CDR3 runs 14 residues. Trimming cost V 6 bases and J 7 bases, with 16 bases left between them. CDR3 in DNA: TGTGCCAGCAGATCCTCAGGGAGGGAACAGCCCCAGCATTTT. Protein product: CASRSSGREQPQHF.

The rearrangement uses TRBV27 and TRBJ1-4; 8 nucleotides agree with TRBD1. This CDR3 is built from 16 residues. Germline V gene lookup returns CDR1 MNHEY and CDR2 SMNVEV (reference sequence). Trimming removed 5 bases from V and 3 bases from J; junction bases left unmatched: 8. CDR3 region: CASSPPGGAANEKLFF. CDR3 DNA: TGTGCCAGCAGTCCCCCAGGGGGCGCGGCTAATGAAAAACTGTTTTTT.

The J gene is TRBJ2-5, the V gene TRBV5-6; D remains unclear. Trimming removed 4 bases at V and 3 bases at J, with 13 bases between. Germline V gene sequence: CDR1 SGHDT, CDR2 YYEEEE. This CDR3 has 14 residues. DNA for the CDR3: TGTGCCAGCAGCCCGCCTCGGGTTGAAGAGACCCAGTACTTC. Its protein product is CASSPPRVEETQYF.

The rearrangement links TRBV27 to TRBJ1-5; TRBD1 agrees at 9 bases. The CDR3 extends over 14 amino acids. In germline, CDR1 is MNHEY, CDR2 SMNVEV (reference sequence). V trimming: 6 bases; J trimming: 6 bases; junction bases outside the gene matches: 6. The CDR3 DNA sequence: TGTGCCAGCAGAACAGGGGGCTGGGGTCAGCCCCAGCATTTT. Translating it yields CASRTGGWGQPQHF.

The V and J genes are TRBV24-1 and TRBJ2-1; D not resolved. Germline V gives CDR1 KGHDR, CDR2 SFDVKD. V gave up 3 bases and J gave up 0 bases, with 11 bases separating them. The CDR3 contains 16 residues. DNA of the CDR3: TGTGCCACCAGTGATGCCGCCATCAGCTCCTACAATGAGCAGTTCTTC. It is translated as CATSDAAISSYNEQFF.